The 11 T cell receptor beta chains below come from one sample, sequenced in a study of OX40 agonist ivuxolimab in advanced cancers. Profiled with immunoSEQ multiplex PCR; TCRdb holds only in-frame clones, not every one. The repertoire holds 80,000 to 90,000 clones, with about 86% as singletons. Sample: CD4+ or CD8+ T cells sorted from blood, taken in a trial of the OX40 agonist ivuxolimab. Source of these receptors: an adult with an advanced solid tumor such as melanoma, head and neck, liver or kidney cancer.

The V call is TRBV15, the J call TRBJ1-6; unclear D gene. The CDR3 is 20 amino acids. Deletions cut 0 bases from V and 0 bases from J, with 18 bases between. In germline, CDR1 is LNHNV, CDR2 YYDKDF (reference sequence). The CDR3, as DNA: TGTGCCACCAGCAGAGATCATATAAAGACGGTCAGCTCCTATAATTCACCCCTCCACTTT. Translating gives CATSRDHIKTVSSYNSPLHF.

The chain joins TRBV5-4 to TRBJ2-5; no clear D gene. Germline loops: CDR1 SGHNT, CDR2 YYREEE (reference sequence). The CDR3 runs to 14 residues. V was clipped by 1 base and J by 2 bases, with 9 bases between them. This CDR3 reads CASSLNRNQETQYF. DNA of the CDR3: TGTGCCAGCAGCTTGAACCGTAATCAAGAGACCCAGTACTTC.

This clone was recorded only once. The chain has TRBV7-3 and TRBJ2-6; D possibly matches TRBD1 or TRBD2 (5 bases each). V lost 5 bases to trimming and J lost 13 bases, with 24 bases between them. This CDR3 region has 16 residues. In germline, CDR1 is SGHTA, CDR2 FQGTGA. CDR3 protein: CASSLLAAFGAGVLTF. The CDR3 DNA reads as TGTGCCAGCAGCCTCCTGGCGGCGTTCGGGGCAGGGGTCCTGACTTTC. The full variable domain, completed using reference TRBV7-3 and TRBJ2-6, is GAGVSQTPSNKVTEKGKYVELRCDPISGHTALYWYRQSLGQGPEFLIYFQGTGAADDSGLPNDRFFAVRPEGSVSTLKIQRTERGDSAVYLCASSLLAAFGAGVLTFGAGSRLTVL.

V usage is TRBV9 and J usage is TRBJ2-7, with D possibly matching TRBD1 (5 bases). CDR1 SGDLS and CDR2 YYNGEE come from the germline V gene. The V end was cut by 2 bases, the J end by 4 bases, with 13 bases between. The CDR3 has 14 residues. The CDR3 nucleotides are TGTGCCAGCAGCGTCACAGGTCTCGGGTACGAGCAGTACTTC. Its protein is CASSVTGLGYEQYF.

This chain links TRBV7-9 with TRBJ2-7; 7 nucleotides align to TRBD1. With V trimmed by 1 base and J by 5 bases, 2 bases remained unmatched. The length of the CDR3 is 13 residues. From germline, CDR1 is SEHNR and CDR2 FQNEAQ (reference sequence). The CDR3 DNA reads TGTGCCAGCAGCTTAGAGGGGGCCCACGAGCAGTACTTC. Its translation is CASSLEGAHEQYF.

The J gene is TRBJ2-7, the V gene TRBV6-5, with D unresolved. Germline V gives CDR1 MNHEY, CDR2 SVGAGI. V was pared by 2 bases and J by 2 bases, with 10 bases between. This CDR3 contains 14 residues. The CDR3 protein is CASSYDGFPYEQYF. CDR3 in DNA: TGTGCCAGCAGTTACGACGGATTTCCCTACGAGCAGTACTTC.

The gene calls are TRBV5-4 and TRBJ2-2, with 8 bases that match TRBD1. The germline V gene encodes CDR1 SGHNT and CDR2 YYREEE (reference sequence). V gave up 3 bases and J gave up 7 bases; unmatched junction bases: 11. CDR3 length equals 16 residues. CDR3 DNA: TGTGCCAGCAGCTCAGGGACAGGCCATTTGGGCGGGGAGCTGTTTTTT. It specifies CASSSGTGHLGGELFF.

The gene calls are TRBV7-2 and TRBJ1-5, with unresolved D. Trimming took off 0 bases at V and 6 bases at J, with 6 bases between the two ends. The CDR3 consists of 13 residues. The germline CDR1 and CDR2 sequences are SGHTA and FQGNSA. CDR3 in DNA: TGTGCCAGCAGCTTAGCGGCCAGTCAGCCCCAGCATTTT. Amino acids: CASSLAASQPQHF. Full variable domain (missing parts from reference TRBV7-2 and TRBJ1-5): GAGVSQSPSNKVTEKGKDVELRCDPISGHTALYWYRQSLGQGLEFLIYFQGNSAPDKSGLPSDRFSAERTGGSVSTLTIQRTQQEDSAVYLCASSLAASQPQHFGDGTRLSIL.

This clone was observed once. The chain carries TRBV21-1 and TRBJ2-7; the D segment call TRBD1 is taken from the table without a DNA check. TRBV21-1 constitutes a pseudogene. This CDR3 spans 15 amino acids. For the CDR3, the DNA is TGTGCCAGCAGCAAATTGCTCCCTTTGGCCGACGAGCAGTACTTC. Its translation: CASSKLLPLADEQYF.

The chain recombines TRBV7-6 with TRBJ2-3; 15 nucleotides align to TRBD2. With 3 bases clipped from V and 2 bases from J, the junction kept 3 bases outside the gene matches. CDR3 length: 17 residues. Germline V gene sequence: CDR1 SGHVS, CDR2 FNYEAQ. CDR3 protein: CASSLGLAGGYTDTQYF. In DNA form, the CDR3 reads TGTGCCAGCAGCTTGGGACTAGCGGGGGGATACACAGATACGCAGTATTTT.

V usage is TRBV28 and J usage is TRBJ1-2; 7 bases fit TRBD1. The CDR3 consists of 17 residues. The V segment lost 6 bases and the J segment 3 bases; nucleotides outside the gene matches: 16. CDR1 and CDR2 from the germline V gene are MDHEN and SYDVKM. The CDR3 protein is CASRRSTGATKHYGYTF. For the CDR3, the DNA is TGTGCCAGCAGACGCTCCACAGGGGCGACAAAACACTATGGCTACACCTTC.